A single sample is the source of the 32 T cell receptor beta chains below, sequenced in a study of cytomegalovirus exposure and HLA in healthy donors. This PCR relied on a set of 60 Vbeta primers and 13 Jbeta primers. Profiled with immunoSEQ multiplex PCR; TCRdb holds only in-frame clones, not every one. The sample carries about 130,000 clones, roughly 77% recorded once. Specimen: PBMCs. Every receptor here comes from a woman between 40 and 50 years old in good health and CMV-seropositive.

This chain links TRBV7-6 with TRBJ1-1, with D possibly matching TRBD1 (6 bases). This CDR3 is built from 15 residues. The germline V gene has CDR1 SGHVS and CDR2 FNYEAQ. V was shortened by 6 bases and J by 0 bases, with 14 bases between the two germline ends. The DNA for the CDR3 is TGTGCCAGCAGTCTATCCGACAGGATGAACACTGAAGCTTTCTTT. It codes for CASSLSDRMNTEAFF.

The sample holds a few counts of this clone. The chain couples TRBV28 to TRBJ2-7; 10 bases map to TRBD2. The trim removed 7 bases at V and 4 bases at J, leaving 10 bases unmatched. This CDR3 has 15 amino acids. Germline V CDR1 and CDR2: MDHEN, SYDVKM. CDR3 in amino acids: CASTIPSGSTYEQYF. The CDR3 bases are TGTGCCAGCACCATACCTAGCGGGAGTACGTACGAGCAGTACTTC. Drawing the rest from reference TRBV28 and TRBJ2-7, the complete variable domain is DVKVTQSSRYLVKRTGEKVFLECVQDMDHENMFWYRQDPGLGLRLIYFSYDVKMKEKGDIPEGYSVSREKKERFSLILESASTNQTSMYLCASTIPSGSTYEQYFGPGTRLTVT.

The chain recombines TRBV6-1 with TRBJ2-1; 11 bases match TRBD2. Germline loops: CDR1 MNHNS, CDR2 SASEGT. Trimming took 6 bases from V and 3 from J; bases not matched to a gene: 7. The CDR3 covers 16 residues. The CDR3 region is CASREYLAGGYNEQFF. Written as DNA, the CDR3 is TGTGCCAGCAGGGAATATCTAGCGGGAGGCTACAATGAGCAGTTCTTC.

The gene calls are TRBV5-1 and TRBJ2-4; 8 bases agree with TRBD1. Germline CDR1 and CDR2: SGHRS and YFSETQ. Trimming at V came to 6 bases and at J to 0 bases, leaving 5 bases not matched to a gene. The CDR3 totals 15 residues. CDR3 nucleotides: TGCGCCAGCAAGACAGGGGATTTAGCCAAAAACATTCAGTACTTC. It specifies CASKTGDLAKNIQYF.

This clone was detected once. The chain employs TRBV5-1 and TRBJ2-6, with D possibly being TRBD1 (5 bases). Between the trimmed V and J ends, which lost 1 base and 3 bases, there was a span of 8 bases. The CDR3 contains 15 residues. From germline, CDR1 is SGHRS and CDR2 YFSETQ. The CDR3 loop reads CASSLFRDGANVLTF. The CDR3 region has the DNA TGCGCCAGCAGCTTGTTCAGGGATGGGGCCAACGTCCTGACTTTC.

The chain combines TRBV7-2 with TRBJ2-7, with TRBD1 identical over 9 bases. The length of the CDR3 is 17 residues. Per the germline V gene, CDR1 is SGHTA and CDR2 is FQGNSA. V lost 1 base and J lost 6; bases outside the gene matches: 13. CDR3 protein: CASSLVSSGTGLREQYF. CDR3 sequence (DNA): TGTGCCAGCAGCTTAGTCAGCTCCGGGACAGGGTTACGCGAGCAGTACTTC.

The CDR3 reads CASSSRGDGRGYTF. The CDR3 DNA reads as TGTGCCAGCAGTTCCAGGGGGGATGGTAGGGGCTACACCTTC. The rearrangement links TRBV28 to TRBJ1-2, with TRBD1 matching 7 bases. The CDR3 consists of 14 residues. After removal of 4 bases from V and 8 bases from J, the junction contained 10 bases not matched to a gene. Germline V gives CDR1 MDHEN, CDR2 SYDVKM.

V gene TRBV5-5 combines with J gene TRBJ1-1; D is perhaps TRBD1 (6 bases). V lost 4 bases, J lost 0 bases, and 10 bases lay in between. CDR1 is SGHKS, CDR2 YYEKEE, per germline (reference sequence). The CDR3 extends over 14 amino acids. DNA of the CDR3: TGTGCCAGCAGCCTAGGACAGATGAACACTGAAGCTTTCTTT. Its protein is CASSLGQMNTEAFF.

The rearrangement links TRBV5-1 to TRBJ1-1, with D possibly being TRBD1 (5 bases). CDR3 length: 13 amino acids. Germline loops: CDR1 SGHRS, CDR2 YFSETQ. V was cut by 1 base and J by 5 bases, with 9 bases left in between. The CDR3 region is CASSLRQGTEAFF. CDR3 coding DNA: TGCGCCAGCAGCTTGAGGCAGGGTACTGAAGCTTTCTTT.

The chain links TRBV5-4 to TRBJ2-5; TRBD2 might be the D (7 bases). CDR1 SGHNT and CDR2 YYREEE come from the germline V gene (reference sequence). The germline V and J ends were trimmed by 2 bases and 4 bases, with 21 bases remaining between them. CDR3 length: 17 residues. The CDR3 protein is CASSLPGGGSFGETQYF. For the CDR3, the DNA is TGTGCCAGCAGCTTACCCGGGGGCGGGAGTTTTGGAGAGACCCAGTACTTC.

The V gene is TRBV7-3, the J gene TRBJ2-3, with D perhaps TRBD2 (5 bases). The germline V gene has CDR1 SGHTA and CDR2 FQGTGA. The CDR3 is 15 residues long. The germline V and J ends were trimmed by 5 bases and 1 base, with 13 bases remaining between them. The CDR3 bases are TGTGCCAGCAGCACAGAAGGTAGCGGCACAGATACGCAGTATTTT. Translating it yields CASSTEGSGTDTQYF.

The rearrangement joins TRBV7-9 to TRBJ1-5; no clear D. V dropped 1 base and J dropped 2 bases, with 12 bases sitting between them. This CDR3 region has 16 residues. Germline loops: CDR1 SEHNR, CDR2 FQNEAQ (reference sequence). The DNA of the CDR3 is TGTGCCAGCAGCTTAGATCCAGGCCCCCGCAATCAGCCCCAGCATTTT. Translating gives CASSLDPGPRNQPQHF. The full variable domain, completed using reference TRBV7-9 and TRBJ1-5, is DTGVSQNPRHKITKRGQNVTFRCDPISEHNRLYWYRQTLGQGPEFLTYFQNEAQLEKSRLLSDRFSAERPKGSFSTLEIQRTEQGDSAMYLCASSLDPGPRNQPQHFGDGTRLSIL.

This clone was observed once. The chain joins TRBV20-1 to TRBJ1-4; D is possibly TRBD1 (5 bases). CDR1 is DFQATT and CDR2 is SNEGSKA in the germline V gene (reference sequence). This CDR3 has 11 amino acids. V lost 6 bases and J 8 bases, leaving 10 bases between the germline ends. CDR3 bases: TGCAGTGCGAGTAGGGGAGAAAAACTGTTTTTT. Protein sequence: CSASRGEKLFF.

The chain employs TRBV25-1 and TRBJ1-5, with D perhaps matching TRBD1 (5 bases). Deletions cut 6 bases from V and 3 bases from J, with 15 bases between. Germline V lookup: CDR1 MGHDK, CDR2 SYGVNS. The length of the CDR3 is 15 residues. CDR3 sequence (DNA): TGTGCCAGCAGCCCCCAGGGAAGGGACAATCAGCCCCAGCATTTT. The encoded protein is CASSPQGRDNQPQHF.

The chain carries TRBV18 and TRBJ2-7; the D gene is possibly TRBD1 (5 bases). CDR3 length equals 14 residues. The V gene lost 3 bases and the J gene lost 2 bases, with 11 bases spanning the gap. The germline V gene encodes CDR1 KGHSH and CDR2 LQKENI. For the CDR3, the DNA is TGTGCCAGCTCACCCCAAGACAGAACCTACGAGCAGTACTTC. Protein: CASSPQDRTYEQYF.

The table lists this clone with a count of one. This chain's CDR3 is CASSPSGYQNEKLFF. The CDR3 nucleotides read TGCGCCAGCAGCCCATCGGGATATCAGAATGAAAAACTGTTTTTT. The rearrangement joins TRBV5-1 to TRBJ1-4, with D unclear. Looked up from germline, CDR1 is SGHRS and CDR2 is YFSETQ. Trimming pared 4 bases from V and 5 bases from J, leaving 15 bases between. This CDR3 region has 15 residues.

The chain employs TRBV6-6 and TRBJ1-3; 11 nucleotides agree with TRBD1. The CDR3 extends over 16 amino acids. The ends lost 4 bases at V and 2 bases at J; junction bases unmatched: 4. Per the germline V gene, CDR1 is MNHNY and CDR2 is SVGAGI (reference sequence). The CDR3: CASSSPGQGAGNTIYF. DNA of the CDR3: TGTGCCAGCAGTTCTCCGGGACAGGGGGCTGGAAACACCATATATTTT.

The chain carries TRBV18 and TRBJ2-7, with 7 positions matching TRBD2. This CDR3 is built from 14 residues. V dropped 5 bases and J dropped 3; count of bases not matched to a gene: 7. Germline CDR1 reads KGHSH; CDR2 reads LQKENI. The CDR3 reads CASSRDGTNYEQYF. CDR3 DNA sequence: TGTGCCAGCTCAAGAGACGGGACTAACTACGAGCAGTACTTC.

The chain carries TRBV27 and TRBJ1-4; 8 bases agree with TRBD1. V shed 4 bases and J 3 bases; nucleotides not matched to a gene: 7. The CDR3 loop spans 16 amino acids. Looked up from germline, CDR1 is MNHEY and CDR2 is SMNVEV (reference sequence). The CDR3 bases are TGTGCCAGCAGTTCCCAGGGGGCTGGGGCTAATGAAAAACTGTTTTTT. Translated: CASSSQGAGANEKLFF. Full variable domain (missing parts from reference TRBV27 and TRBJ1-4): EAQVTQNPRYLITVTGKKLTVTCSQNMNHEYMSWYRQDPGLGLRQIYYSMNVEVTDKGDVPEGYKVSRKEKRNFPLILESPSPNQTSLYFCASSSQGAGANEKLFFGSGTQLSVL.

The CDR3 here is CASSYDSKWYNEQFF. CDR3 nucleotide sequence: TGTGCCAGCAGTTACGACTCCAAGTGGTACAATGAGCAGTTCTTC. The V gene is TRBV6-5, the J gene TRBJ2-1; D call uncertain. The V end lost 2 bases, the J end lost 4 bases, and 12 bases lay between the germline ends. There are 15 residues in the CDR3. Germline assignment: CDR1 MNHEY and CDR2 SVGAGI.

The V gene is TRBV9, the J gene TRBJ2-7; 7 nucleotides line up with TRBD1. The germline V gene has CDR1 SGDLS and CDR2 YYNGEE. This CDR3 comprises 15 residues. V gave up 4 bases and J gave up 2 bases; unmatched junction bases: 9. The CDR3: CASSPMGTDAYEQYF. In DNA form, the CDR3 reads TGTGCCAGCAGCCCAATGGGGACAGACGCCTACGAGCAGTACTTC.

The rearrangement uses TRBV5-1 and TRBJ2-2; D may be TRBD2 (7 bases). The CDR3 runs 17 residues. V dropped 5 bases and J dropped 6 bases, with 23 bases sitting between them. Germline V gives CDR1 SGHRS, CDR2 YFSETQ. In DNA form, the CDR3 reads TGCGCCAGCAGGAGGGGGAGGCTGGCGGGAGATTCCGGGGAGCTGTTTTTT. Its protein product is CASRRGRLAGDSGELFF.

The chain combines TRBV19 with TRBJ2-7, with 10 bases matching TRBD2. V was clipped by 5 bases and J by 3 bases; unmatched bases: 10. CDR1 is LNHDA, CDR2 SQIVND, per germline (reference sequence). The length of the CDR3 is 16 residues. The CDR3 region is CASSLAGTSVVYEQYF. The CDR3 nucleotides are TGTGCCAGTAGTCTGGCCGGGACTAGCGTGGTCTACGAGCAGTACTTC. Full variable domain (outside the CDR3, taken from reference TRBV19 and TRBJ2-7): DGGITQSPKYLFRKEGQNVTLSCEQNLNHDAMYWYRQDPGQGLRLIYYSQIVNDFQKGDIAEGYSVSREKKESFPLTVTSAQKNPTAFYLCASSLAGTSVVYEQYFGPGTRLTVT.

This chain links TRBV6-1 with TRBJ1-2, with D tentatively TRBD1 (6 bases). CDR3 length: 15 amino acids. V was clipped by 1 base and J by 4 bases, with 13 bases between them. Per the germline V gene, CDR1 is MNHNS and CDR2 is SASEGT. The CDR3 coding sequence is TGTGCCAGCAGTGAAGGGGGGGGCGCAGGCTATGGCTACACCTTC. Residues: CASSEGGGAGYGYTF.

This clone was seen once. The V call is TRBV30, the J call TRBJ1-6; tentative D call: TRBD1 (6 bases). Trimming took off 0 bases at V and 7 bases at J, with 19 bases between the two ends. The CDR3 length is 17 residues. Germline loops: CDR1 GTSNPN, CDR2 SVGIG (reference sequence). CDR3 DNA: TGTGCCTGGAGTGTAAAGCATAGGGGGTCCAACAATTCACCCCTCCACTTT. Residues: CAWSVKHRGSNNSPLHF.

V usage is TRBV28 and J usage is TRBJ1-1; TRBD1 matches at 7 bases. The CDR3 contains 14 residues. Per the germline V gene, CDR1 is MDHEN and CDR2 is SYDVKM. With 5 bases clipped from V and 8 bases from J, the junction kept 11 bases outside the gene matches. CDR3 amino acids: CASSPGQLKPEAFF. The CDR3 region has the DNA TGTGCCAGCAGTCCGGGACAGCTTAAACCGGAAGCTTTCTTT.

The chain links TRBV5-6 to TRBJ2-1; D is perhaps TRBD1 (6 bases). Trimming stripped 7 bases from V and 0 bases from J, with 14 bases between. There are 15 residues in the CDR3. Per germline, CDR1 SGHDT and CDR2 YYEEEE. CDR3 coding DNA: TGTGCCAGCGGGTATACAGGGATCTCCTACAATGAGCAGTTCTTC. This translates into CASGYTGISYNEQFF. Complete variable domain (other parts from reference TRBV5-6 and TRBJ2-1): DAGVTQSPTHLIKTRGQQVTLRCSPKSGHDTVSWYQQALGQGPQFIFQYYEEEERQRGNFPDRFSGHQFPNYSSELNVNALLLGDSALYLCASGYTGISYNEQFFGPGTRLTVL.

This clone was observed a single time. The rearrangement joins TRBV5-6 to TRBJ2-2; D perhaps matches TRBD1 (6 bases). The V end lost 0 bases, the J end lost 9 bases, and 12 bases lay between the germline ends. Germline V lookup: CDR1 SGHDT, CDR2 YYEEEE. CDR3 length: 14 amino acids. The CDR3 sequence: CASSLAGGSWELFF. The DNA of the CDR3 is TGTGCCAGCAGCTTGGCTGGGGGCTCTTGGGAGCTGTTTTTT.

A note on this clone: A junction boundary mismatches the germline segment, possibly from a read error. V usage is TRBV7-9 and J usage is TRBJ1-2; D ambiguous. This CDR3 region has 14 residues. Germline lookup yields CDR1 SEHNR and CDR2 FQNEAQ (reference sequence). The CDR3: CSSSLAVPNGGYTF. CDR3 bases: TGTTCCAGCAGCTTAGCGGTCCCTAACGGTGGCTACACCTTC.

There are a few counts of this clone. V usage is TRBV27 and J usage is TRBJ2-3; a possible D gene is TRBD2 (6 bases). V shed 7 bases and J shed 4 bases, with 12 bases lying between them. There are 13 residues in the CDR3. Germline CDR1 and CDR2: MNHEY and SMNVEV (reference sequence). The CDR3 region has the DNA TGTGCCAGCACAGGAGGGCCCGCAGATACGCAGTATTTT. Protein: CASTGGPADTQYF.

This clone has a handful of counts. This chain joins TRBV25-1 and TRBJ1-2; D is perhaps TRBD1 (5 bases). Germline values: CDR1 MGHDK, CDR2 SYGVNS. V lost 3 bases and J lost 6, with 14 bases in between. The CDR3 is made up of 14 amino acids. CDR3 coding DNA: TGTGCCAGCAGTGAGGAGGGGCTGGTGGATGGCTACACCTTC. It encodes CASSEEGLVDGYTF.

V and J are TRBV10-1 and TRBJ2-2, with TRBD2 matching 15 bases. V was clipped by 6 bases and J by 9 bases; unmatched bases: 8. CDR1 and CDR2 (germline): WNHNN, SYGVQD (reference sequence). This CDR3 comprises 16 residues. The CDR3 sequence: CASSSGTSGGRRELFF. The CDR3 nucleotides read TGCGCCAGCAGCTCCGGGACTAGCGGGGGGAGAAGGGAGCTGTTTTTT.